The next 20 T cell receptor beta chains were all read from a single sample in a study of blood T cell repertoires in COVID-19. The method was immunoSEQ multiplex PCR; TCRdb's version includes in-frame clones alone and lacks a portion of them. The table records 250,000 to 400,000 clones, 85% to 90% of them present only once. Sequencing was done on a sample of peripheral blood. Source of these receptors: a woman aged 25-40 years with COVID-19, enrolled during active disease.

The chain employs TRBV27 and TRBJ1-5, with D perhaps matching TRBD1 (6 bases). Germline assignment: CDR1 MNHEY and CDR2 SMNVEV (reference sequence). V was trimmed by 5 bases and J by 7 bases, leaving 21 bases between them. This CDR3 region has 16 residues. Here the CDR3 reads CASSEQTGFSGQPQHF. CDR3 nucleotide sequence: TGTGCCAGCAGTGAACAAACAGGGTTCTCTGGCCAGCCCCAGCATTTT.

The rearrangement uses TRBV10-3 and TRBJ2-1, with D tentatively TRBD2 (7 bases). V dropped 0 bases and J dropped 9 bases, with 12 bases sitting between them. The CDR3 contains 14 residues. CDR1 ENHRY and CDR2 SYGVKD come from the germline V gene. The DNA of the CDR3 is TGTGCCATCAGTGAGTCGGGGGGAGGGGGTGAGCAGTTCTTC. It translates to CAISESGGGGEQFF.

The rearrangement uses TRBV3-1 (or the pseudogene TRBV3-2) and TRBJ2-3; 13 bases match TRBD2. CDR1 and CDR2 from the germline V gene are LGHDT and YNNKEL (reference sequence). The CDR3 spans 17 residues. V lost 2 bases to trimming and J lost 3 bases; unmatched junction nucleotides: 5. CDR3 sequence: CASSQLTSGRSTDTQYF. The CDR3 bases are TGTGCCAGCAGCCAACTGACTAGCGGGAGGAGTACAGATACGCAGTATTTT.

The chain links TRBV6-5 to TRBJ2-1; D gene unclear. CDR1 and CDR2 (germline): MNHEY, SVGAGI. The CDR3 length is 15 residues. Trimming took 5 bases from V and 0 from J, leaving 11 bases between them. The CDR3 loop reads CASSLRFSSYNEQFF. CDR3 nucleotide sequence: TGTGCCAGCAGTCTAAGATTTAGCTCCTACAATGAGCAGTTCTTC.

This chain links TRBV28 with TRBJ1-5; D ambiguous. The CDR3 totals 14 residues. Deletions cut 7 bases from V and 5 bases from J, with 15 bases between. Germline V gene sequence: CDR1 MDHEN, CDR2 SYDVKM. Here the CDR3 DNA reads TGTGCCAGCACCCTAAGCGCATCTCATCAGCCCCAGCATTTT. Encoded protein: CASTLSASHQPQHF.

This clone was seen just once. This sequence joins TRBV9 and TRBJ2-1; 8 nucleotides agree with TRBD1. The length of the CDR3 is 15 residues. V gave up 0 bases and J gave up 5 bases; unmatched junction bases: 4. The germline CDR1 and CDR2 sequences are SGDLS and YYNGEE. As DNA, the CDR3 is TGTGCCAGCAGCGTAGGACAGGGGCGGAACAATGAGCAGTTCTTC. It yields the protein CASSVGQGRNNEQFF.

This rearrangement joins TRBV2 to TRBJ2-5, with TRBD2 identical over 8 bases. The J segment lost 2 bases and the V segment lost 0 bases, leaving 5 bases of the junction unmatched. The CDR3 covers 16 residues. Per germline, CDR1 SNHLY and CDR2 FYNNEI. The CDR3 loop reads CASSEARPGGQETQYF. The CDR3 DNA reads as TGTGCCAGCAGTGAAGCTCGACCGGGAGGGCAAGAGACCCAGTACTTC.

The chain links TRBV28 to TRBJ1-6, with D uncertain. CDR1 and CDR2 from the germline V gene are MDHEN and SYDVKM. The V gene lost 6 bases and the J gene lost 4 bases, with 10 bases spanning the gap. This CDR3 spans 14 amino acids. Here the CDR3 reads CASRPRLYNSPLHF. The DNA for the CDR3 is TGTGCCAGCAGGCCGAGACTTTATAATTCACCCCTCCACTTT.

V is TRBV15 and J is TRBJ2-1, with no clear D. With 0 bases removed from V and 5 bases from J, the gap between germline ends came to 8 bases. This CDR3 comprises 14 residues. In germline, CDR1 is LNHNV, CDR2 YYDKDF (reference sequence). In nucleotides, the CDR3 is TGTGCCACCAGCAGAGATAGAGGAAACAATGAGCAGTTCTTC. The encoded protein is CATSRDRGNNEQFF. Combining the CDR3 with reference TRBV15 and TRBJ2-1 gives the whole variable domain DAMVIQNPRYQVTQFGKPVTLSCSQTLNHNVMYWYQQKSSQAPKLLFHYYDKDFNNEADTPDNFQSRRPNTSFCFLDIRSPGLGDTAMYLCATSRDRGNNEQFFGPGTRLTVL.

The chain uses TRBV3-1 (or the pseudogene TRBV3-2) and TRBJ1-2; D ambiguous. The CDR3 consists of 15 residues. Germline V lookup: CDR1 LGHDT, CDR2 YNNKEL (reference sequence). V was trimmed by 0 bases and J by 7 bases, leaving 15 bases between them. Written as DNA, the CDR3 is TGTGCCAGCAGCCAAGAGGGAGGTTTCTCGCTTGGCTACACCTTC. Protein product: CASSQEGGFSLGYTF.

The rearrangement links TRBV2 to TRBJ2-1; D possibly corresponds to TRBD2 (5 bases). The CDR3 loop spans 14 amino acids. The V and J ends lost 6 bases and 2 bases respectively, with 11 bases between them. CDR1 SNHLY and CDR2 FYNNEI come from the germline V gene. CDR3: CASRPGIAYNEQFF. CDR3 in DNA: TGTGCCAGCAGGCCGGGAATAGCCTACAATGAGCAGTTCTTC.

This chain connects TRBV2 to TRBJ1-2; 7 bases map to TRBD1. V shed 6 bases, J shed 4 bases, and the junction held 2 bases outside the gene matches. The CDR3 length is 12 residues. Germline V CDR1 and CDR2: SNHLY, FYNNEI. CDR3 sequence: CASRGTVYGYTF. For the CDR3, the DNA is TGTGCCAGCAGAGGGACAGTCTATGGCTACACCTTC.

This rearrangement joins TRBV6-5 to TRBJ2-1; D is perhaps TRBD2 (6 bases). The CDR3 spans 15 residues. V was cut by 5 bases and J by 4 bases, with 15 bases left in between. Germline V gene lookup returns CDR1 MNHEY and CDR2 SVGAGI. CDR3 bases: TGTGCCAGCAGTCGGTTGGAGGGAGCTTACAATGAGCAGTTCTTC. The encoded protein is CASSRLEGAYNEQFF.

The J gene is TRBJ1-2, the V gene TRBV5-1; 7 nucleotides align to TRBD1. CDR1 is SGHRS and CDR2 is YFSETQ in the germline V gene. J was trimmed by 8 bases and V by 0 bases; bases with no gene match: 7. CDR3 size: 14 residues. The CDR3 here is CASSLDRGLDGYTF. DNA for the CDR3: TGCGCCAGCAGCTTGGACAGGGGACTGGACGGCTACACCTTC.

The J gene is TRBJ2-7, the V gene TRBV5-6, with 7 positions matching TRBD1. V shed 4 bases and J 4 bases; nucleotides not matched to a gene: 11. Germline loops: CDR1 SGHDT, CDR2 YYEEEE. The CDR3 runs to 15 residues. The CDR3 DNA reads TGTGCCAGCAGCCCCACCAGGGGGATGATTTACGAGCAGTACTTC. It encodes CASSPTRGMIYEQYF. Full variable domain (rest looked up from reference TRBV5-6 and TRBJ2-7): DAGVTQSPTHLIKTRGQQVTLRCSPKSGHDTVSWYQQALGQGPQFIFQYYEEEERQRGNFPDRFSGHQFPNYSSELNVNALLLGDSALYLCASSPTRGMIYEQYFGPGTRLTVT.

This clone was observed a few times. The chain joins TRBV19 to TRBJ1-1; a possible D gene is TRBD1 (5 bases). The CDR3 is 12 amino acids. Trimming removed 7 bases from V and 4 bases from J, with 10 bases in between. Per the germline V gene, CDR1 is LNHDA and CDR2 is SQIVND (reference sequence). Here the CDR3 reads CASTWGGTEAFF. The CDR3 DNA reads as TGTGCCAGTACTTGGGGGGGCACTGAAGCTTTCTTT.

The chain couples TRBV3-1 (or the pseudogene TRBV3-2) to TRBJ2-7, with D possibly matching TRBD2 (5 bases). Germline values: CDR1 LGHDT, CDR2 YNNKEL (reference sequence). Trimming pared 0 bases from V and 9 bases from J, leaving 12 bases between. CDR3 length: 13 residues. CDR3 in DNA: TGTGCCAGCAGCCAAGATCCCAGCGGAGCGCAGTACTTC. Its protein product is CASSQDPSGAQYF.

The V and J genes are TRBV2 and TRBJ2-7, with D possibly matching TRBD1 (5 bases). CDR3 length equals 12 residues. V was cut by 4 bases and J by 3 bases, with 7 bases left in between. In germline, CDR1 is SNHLY, CDR2 FYNNEI. The CDR3 DNA follows: TGTGCCAGCAGTGGGCAGGGCTACGAGCAGTACTTC. Protein product: CASSGQGYEQYF.

The CDR3 region has the DNA TGTGCCAGCAGCACTCACAATGAGCAGTTCTTC. The encoded protein is CASSTHNEQFF. This sequence joins TRBV9 and TRBJ2-1; no definite D call. The V end lost 4 bases, the J end lost 5 bases, and 4 bases lay between the germline ends. The germline V gene has CDR1 SGDLS and CDR2 YYNGEE. This CDR3 is built from 11 residues.

The chain has TRBV10-3 and TRBJ2-3; D is perhaps TRBD2 (6 bases). With 9 bases removed from V and 1 base from J, the gap between germline ends came to 14 bases. From germline, CDR1 is ENHRY and CDR2 SYGVKD. The CDR3 contains 14 residues. CDR3 DNA sequence: TGTGCCATGGGCGGGGTTGTCGGCACAGATACGCAGTATTTT. Translated, it gives CAMGGVVGTDTQYF.